One and the same sample provided the 7 T cell receptor beta chains below, sequenced in a study of T cell clusters in autoimmune cytopenias. Multiplex touch-down PCR amplified TRB using TRB-A and TRB-B pools in one tube. TCRdb reworked the multiplex PCR reads into one entry per CDR3 protein, no DNA. In all, the sample yields 9,500 to 15,000 distinct CDR3 sequences. Each sample's input was roughly 250 ng genomic DNA, 30,000 to 45,000 genome equivalents. The sample consisted of peripheral blood. These receptors were taken from a human donor with an autoimmune cytopenia or autoimmune hepatitis (not recorded which).

Its frequency marks this clonotype as medium-sized. The rearrangement joins TRBV5-5 to TRBJ2-1; without DNA, the TCRdb call of TRBD2 cannot be checked. CDR3 size: 17 residues. Germline CDR1 and CDR2: SGHKS and YYEKEE (reference sequence). This CDR3 is CASSGGLAGVGYNEQFF.

V gene TRBV19 combines with J gene TRBJ1-1; TCRdb gives TRBD1 as the D gene, but with no DNA this cannot be confirmed. The CDR3 length is 17 residues. The germline V gene encodes CDR1 LNHDA and CDR2 SQIVND (reference sequence). The CDR3: CASSIWDRGRVSTEAFF.

The chain uses TRBV7-9 and TRBJ2-3. Germline V gene sequence: CDR1 SEHNR, CDR2 FQNEAQ (reference sequence). The CDR3 runs to 16 residues. The CDR3 region is CASSSISGLASDTQYF. The whole variable domain, filled in from reference TRBV7-9 and TRBJ2-3, reads DTGVSQNPRHKITKRGQNVTFRCDPISEHNRLYWYRQTLGQGPEFLTYFQNEAQLEKSRLLSDRFSAERPKGSFSTLEIQRTEQGDSAMYLCASSSISGLASDTQYFGPGTRLTVL.

CDR3 region: CASSFIGGNEQFF. The chain couples TRBV7-9 to TRBJ2-1; TCRdb reports TRBD2, a call that lacks DNA to check it against. The CDR3 has 13 residues. Germline V CDR1 and CDR2: SEHNR, FQNEAQ (reference sequence).

The chain has TRBV5-1 and TRBJ1-4; TCRdb's D call, TRBD1, is unchecked because there is no DNA. The CDR3 contains 16 residues. Germline CDR1 is SGHRS and CDR2 is YFSETQ. The CDR3: CASSLDPGQGFEKLFF.

The J gene is TRBJ1-2, the V gene TRBV12-3 or TRBV12-4; TCRdb names TRBD1, which stays unverified in the absence of DNA. CDR3 length: 12 residues. The CDR3 here is CASSLGPDGYTF.

The rearrangement links TRBV7-2 to TRBJ1-5. In germline, CDR1 is SGHTA, CDR2 FQGNSA. The CDR3 consists of 12 residues. The CDR3 spells CASSPHGQPQHF.